This T cell receptor (beta chain) was captured by sequencing in a study of T-cell reconstitution after alpha-beta-depleted transplantation in children. Overall study findings and caveats: Fresh T-cell production supplied most of the T-cell counts and diversity seen one year after transplant. Expanded graft clones, several hundred of them, were reportedly the source of alpha-beta T cells about two months after transplant.

Unique molecular identifiers tagged the TCRbeta library. From the PCR reads, TCRdb called clonotypes with MiXCR, one entry per CDR3 protein. Altogether around 270,000 distinct CDR3 sequences are present, 9.5% to 13% being singletons, with the ten largest covering roughly 7%. Worth noting for this clonotype: Its target is not known.

V gave up 1 base and J gave up 5 bases; unmatched junction bases: 5. Germline V gene sequence: CDR1 SGHRS, CDR2 YFSETQ. This CDR3 is 15 amino acids long. This TCR derives from a boy under three years old with acute myeloid leukemia, due to receive a stem cell transplant. The chain recombines TRBV5-1 with TRBJ1-3; 8 positions agree with TRBD1. Sequencing used PBMCs, obtained before TCRalphabeta/CD19-depleted stem cell transplant. CDR3 protein: CASSLSQGARNTIYF. CDR3 bases: TGCGCCAGCAGCTTGTCCCAGGGGGCTCGAAACACCATATATTTT.